This TCR beta chain was retrieved from a study of cytotoxic CD8 clonotypes in ibrutinib-treated CLL. As for the study in general: Responses comprised 24 partial and 2 complete; at median around 67 months, about 14 remained remitted and about twelve progressed.

Method: immunoSEQ multiplex PCR; TCRdb's copy keeps in-frame clones and lacks some. The data contain hundreds of thousands of clones, less than 75% of them singletons. CDR1 is SGHVS, CDR2 FQNEAQ, per germline. The CDR3 loop spans 14 amino acids. V gave up 9 bases and J gave up 0 bases, with 15 bases separating them. The clonotype was recovered from a human donor with chronic lymphocytic leukemia. The sample was PBMCs, taken after 24 months of ibrutinib treatment. V is TRBV7-8 and J is TRBJ2-7; D is uncertain. This chain's CDR3 is CASTPAHSSYEQYF. CDR3 nucleotide sequence: TGTGCCAGTACCCCGGCGCATAGCTCCTACGAGCAGTACTTC. Looking up the rest from reference TRBV7-8 and TRBJ2-7 gives the full variable domain: GAGVSQSPRYKVAKRGQDVALRCDPISGHVSLFWYQQALGQGPEFLTYFQNEAQLDKSGLPSDRFFAERPEGSVSTLKIQRTQQEDSAVYLCASTPAHSSYEQYFGPGTRLTVT.